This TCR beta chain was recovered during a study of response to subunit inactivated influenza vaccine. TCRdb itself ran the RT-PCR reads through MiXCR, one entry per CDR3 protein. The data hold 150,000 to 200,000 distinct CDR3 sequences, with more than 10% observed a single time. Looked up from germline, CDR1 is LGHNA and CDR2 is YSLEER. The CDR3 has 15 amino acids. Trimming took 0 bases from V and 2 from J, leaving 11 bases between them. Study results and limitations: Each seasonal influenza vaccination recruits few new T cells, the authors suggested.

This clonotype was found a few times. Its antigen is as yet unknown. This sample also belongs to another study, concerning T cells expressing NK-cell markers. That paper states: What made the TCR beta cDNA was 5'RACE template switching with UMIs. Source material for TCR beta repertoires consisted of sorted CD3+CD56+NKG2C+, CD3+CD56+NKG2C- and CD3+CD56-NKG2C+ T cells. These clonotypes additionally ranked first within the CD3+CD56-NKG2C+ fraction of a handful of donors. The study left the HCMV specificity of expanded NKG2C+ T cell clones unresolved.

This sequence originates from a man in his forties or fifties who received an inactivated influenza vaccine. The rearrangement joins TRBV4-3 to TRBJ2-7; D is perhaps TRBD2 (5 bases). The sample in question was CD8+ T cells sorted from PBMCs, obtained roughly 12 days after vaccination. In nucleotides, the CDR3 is TGCGCCAGCAGCCAAGATACGGGGATACCCTACGAGCAGTACTTC. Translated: CASSQDTGIPYEQYF.